This paragraph reports one T cell receptor beta chain. The method was immunoSEQ multiplex PCR; TCRdb's version includes in-frame clones alone and lacks a portion of them. Seen here are over 80,000 clones, around nine tenths observed once, and the top ten hold roughly 0.42%. The CDR3 contains 14 residues. CDR1 is WNHNN and CDR2 is SYGVQD in the germline V gene (reference sequence). Trimming left V 2 bases short and J 3 bases short, with 11 bases between. This entry comes from a study of OX40 agonist ivuxolimab in advanced cancers. Turning to the study itself: Aged roughly 23 to 85 with a mean of around 60 years, they were 82.7% male.

The chain links TRBV10-1 to TRBJ2-7; D uncertain. This receptor was obtained from an adult with an advanced solid tumor such as melanoma, head and neck, liver or kidney cancer. The source material was CD4+ or CD8+ T cells sorted from blood, sampled in a trial of the OX40 agonist ivuxolimab. CDR3 bases: TGCGCCAGCAGTGAGGGTCCGGGTCTCTACGAGCAGTACTTC. This translates into CASSEGPGLYEQYF.